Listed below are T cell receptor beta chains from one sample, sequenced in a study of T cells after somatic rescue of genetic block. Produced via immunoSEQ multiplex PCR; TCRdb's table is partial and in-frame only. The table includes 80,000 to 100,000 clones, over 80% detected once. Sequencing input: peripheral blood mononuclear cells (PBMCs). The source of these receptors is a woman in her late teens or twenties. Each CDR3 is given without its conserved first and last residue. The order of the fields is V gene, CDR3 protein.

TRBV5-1 ASKSGTASYNEQF
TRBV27 ASSPSRGTSVYEQY
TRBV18 ASSLGQGAGANVLT
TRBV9 ASSYRAGGSTDTQY
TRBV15 ATSREQAATYEQY
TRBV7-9 ASSQGPGYGYT
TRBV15 ATRGLPNYNEQF
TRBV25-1 ASSEYGSEGQF
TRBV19 ASSPREGSYEQY
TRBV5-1 ASSPRDTFATNEKLF
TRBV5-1 ASSPGTGVGKNIQY
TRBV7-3 ASSLNSGGTGGEQY
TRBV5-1 ASSARLADRFGTDTQY
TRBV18 ASSPPRSGLAGREQF
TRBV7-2 ASRRDRGNTGELF
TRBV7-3 ASSLGGSADEQY
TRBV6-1 ASFSDRRNYEQY
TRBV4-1 ASSQEQVLPEAF
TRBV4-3 ASSSGQGRGNTIY
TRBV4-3 ASSQDRDTILKLF
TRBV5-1 ASSLVLGQDSYEQY
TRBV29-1 SVAESGELF
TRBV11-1 ASSLVAPGVGTGELF
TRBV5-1 ASSLALLGEAF
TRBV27 ASEGQHTEAF
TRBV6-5 ASRGRGFNYGYT
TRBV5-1 ASSLAPRGPNTEAF
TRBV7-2 ASSFREQTQY
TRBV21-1 ASSKRQGDATGELF
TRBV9 ASSVATDYNSPLH
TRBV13 ASSLGGASYNEQF